This entry lists 20 T cell receptor beta chains sequenced from one sample in a study of blood T cell repertoires in COVID-19. The table came from immunoSEQ multiplex PCR; TCRdb's copy has only in-frame clones and leaves some out. The sample shows 200,000 to 250,000 clones, nearly 90% of them seen only once. The specimen sequenced was peripheral blood. The receptor set was obtained from a woman between 18 and 29 years old who had recovered from COVID-19.

The genes are TRBV15 and TRBJ2-7; TRBD1 aligns across 8 bases. Germline V CDR1 and CDR2: LNHNV, YYDKDF (reference sequence). This CDR3 is 16 amino acids long. V gave up 0 bases and J gave up 5 bases; unmatched junction bases: 9. CDR3 DNA sequence: TGTGCCACCAGCAGAGATCTTGGCGACAGGGGCAACGAGCAGTACTTC. Its protein is CATSRDLGDRGNEQYF.

V gene TRBV5-1 combines with J gene TRBJ2-1; D is ambiguous. Per germline, CDR1 SGHRS and CDR2 YFSETQ. Trimming removed 7 bases at V and 8 bases at J, with 10 bases between. This CDR3 contains 11 residues. CDR3 region: CASSHNDEQFF. The CDR3 DNA is TGCGCCAGCTCCCACAATGATGAGCAGTTCTTC.

As DNA, the CDR3 is TGCGCCAGCAGACCTTCGACAGGGTACAGTAATGAAAAACTGTTTTTT. It yields the protein CASRPSTGYSNEKLFF. The chain recombines TRBV5-1 with TRBJ1-4, with TRBD1 matching 7 bases. The length of the CDR3 is 16 residues. V lost 5 bases to trimming and J lost 4 bases; unmatched junction nucleotides: 11. Germline loops: CDR1 SGHRS, CDR2 YFSETQ.

The sample holds one count of this clone. For the CDR3, the DNA is TGTGCCAGCAGGGGGGGGGTGAACACTGAAGCTTTCTTT. Translated, it gives CASRGGVNTEAFF. V gene TRBV27 combines with J gene TRBJ1-1; possibly TRBD1 for D (5 bases). Germline CDR1 is MNHEY and CDR2 is SMNVEV (reference sequence). This CDR3 has 13 residues. V was pared by 6 bases and J by 0 bases, with 8 bases between.

The chain couples TRBV9 to TRBJ1-2; maybe TRBD1 (5 bases). This CDR3 contains 16 residues. The V end was cut by 0 bases, the J end by 0 bases, with 12 bases between. Germline V gene sequence: CDR1 SGDLS, CDR2 YYNGEE. As DNA, the CDR3 is TGTGCCAGCAGCGTAGGGGGCGACCGAGCTAACTATGGCTACACCTTC. Translated: CASSVGGDRANYGYTF.

The J gene is TRBJ1-1, the V gene TRBV21-1; the D call TRBD1 from the table was never checked on the DNA. TRBV21-1 is described as a pseudogene. The CDR3 sequence is 13 residues long. The CDR3 bases are TGTGCCAGCAGCAAAACACAGGGGCCTGAAGCTTTCTTT. Protein product: CASSKTQGPEAFF.

This clone was observed once. The chain couples TRBV5-1 to TRBJ2-7, with 10 nucleotides matching TRBD1. CDR1 and CDR2 (germline): SGHRS, YFSETQ. This CDR3 contains 15 residues. V trimming: 4 bases; J trimming: 5 bases; junction bases outside the gene matches: 9. In DNA, the CDR3 is TGCGCCAGCAGCAAAATGGGACAGGGGAGTCACGAGCAGTACTTC. Translated: CASSKMGQGSHEQYF.

The chain is built from TRBV19 and TRBJ1-5; D is perhaps TRBD1 (5 bases). The CDR3 is made up of 15 amino acids. CDR1 and CDR2 from the germline V gene are LNHDA and SQIVND (reference sequence). Trimming shortened V by 8 bases and J by 7 bases, and 21 bases separated the two germline ends. CDR3 sequence: CASSAAHWGGQPQHF. The CDR3 DNA follows: TGTGCCAGTTCCGCGGCCCACTGGGGGGGGCAGCCCCAGCATTTT.

This rearrangement joins TRBV12-3 or TRBV12-4 to TRBJ1-6; D is undetermined. The CDR3 runs 13 residues. Trimming shortened V by 6 bases and J by 5 bases, and 8 bases separated the two germline ends. CDR3 residues: CASRAGDNSPLHF. CDR3 coding DNA: TGTGCCAGCAGGGCCGGGGATAATTCACCCCTCCACTTT.

With respect to this clone: The junction and the germline gene differ at one end; a read error may be behind it. The chain joins TRBV5-1 to TRBJ2-4; D possibly corresponds to TRBD1 (5 bases). This CDR3 has 15 residues. Germline-derived CDR1 and CDR2 are SGHRS and YFSETQ. The CDR3 loop is CASSLVGRAINIQYF. CDR3 DNA: TGCGCCAGCAGCTTGGTAGGCAGGGCCATAAACATTCAGTACTTC.

V is TRBV21-1 and J is TRBJ1-4. TRBV21-1 is a pseudogene. The CDR3 spans 18 residues. CDR3 in amino acids: CASSKALPDRATNEKLFF. CDR3 in DNA: TGTGCCAGCAGCAAAGCGCTTCCCGATCGAGCAACTAATGAAAAACTGTTTTTT.

The chain carries TRBV3-1 (or the pseudogene TRBV3-2) and TRBJ1-1, with D maybe TRBD1 (6 bases). The CDR3 contains 14 residues. The V gene's germline CDR1 is LGHDT and CDR2 YNNKEL (reference sequence). V was clipped by 7 bases and J by 5 bases, with 17 bases between them. The chain's CDR3 is CASNIQGGGTEAFF. For the CDR3, the DNA is TGTGCCAGCAACATACAGGGTGGAGGAACTGAAGCTTTCTTT.

The chain combines TRBV7-9 with TRBJ2-3, with TRBD1 matching 7 bases. CDR1 is SEHNR, CDR2 FQNEAQ, per germline (reference sequence). This CDR3 has 17 residues. J lost 6 bases, V lost 5 bases, and 17 bases had no gene match. The CDR3: CASSVDRVRLREDTQYF. DNA of the CDR3: TGTGCCAGCAGCGTAGACAGGGTCCGCCTGCGAGAGGATACGCAGTATTTT. The variable domain in full, completed from reference TRBV7-9 and TRBJ2-3, reads DTGVSQNPRHKITKRGQNVTFRCDPISEHNRLYWYRQTLGQGPEFLTYFQNEAQLEKSRLLSDRFSAERPKGSFSTLEIQRTEQGDSAMYLCASSVDRVRLREDTQYFGPGTRLTVL.

The table lists this clone with a few counts. CDR3 in DNA: TGTGCCATCAGTGCCCAAGACAGGGGATATGGTCAGCCCCAGCATTTT. Residues: CAISAQDRGYGQPQHF. The chain joins TRBV10-3 to TRBJ1-5, with TRBD1 matching 8 bases. The CDR3 has 16 residues. CDR1 is ENHRY, CDR2 SYGVKD, per germline. With V trimmed by 4 bases and J by 6 bases, 11 bases remained unmatched.

This clone was counted between two and nine times. The V and J genes are TRBV7-9 and TRBJ1-2; 9 nucleotides align to TRBD1. CDR1 and CDR2 (germline): SEHNR, FQNEAQ (reference sequence). The ends lost 2 bases at V and 12 bases at J; junction bases unmatched: 7. The CDR3 has 13 residues. This chain's CDR3 is CASSLIGDRANTF. CDR3 coding DNA: TGTGCCAGCAGCTTAATCGGGGACAGGGCCAACACCTTC.

This chain joins TRBV21-1 and TRBJ2-1; the DNA was not used to check the table's D call, TRBD1. TRBV21-1 is a pseudogene. There are 16 residues in the CDR3. The CDR3 sequence: CASSKIGAREHNEQFF. CDR3 DNA: TGTGCCAGCAGCAAAATAGGGGCAAGGGAACACAATGAGCAGTTCTTC.

For the CDR3, the DNA is TGTGCCAGTAGTCCCTTCGCGGGGGAGACCCAGTACTTC. Amino acids: CASSPFAGETQYF. The chain uses TRBV19 and TRBJ2-5; D is perhaps TRBD2 (6 bases). The V gene's germline CDR1 is LNHDA and CDR2 SQIVND (reference sequence). V lost 5 bases to trimming and J lost 5 bases, with 12 bases between them. This CDR3 contains 13 residues.

The V and J genes are TRBV4-1 and TRBJ2-7; 10 nucleotides line up with TRBD2. V dropped 1 base and J dropped 3; count of bases not matched to a gene: 3. The CDR3 is 15 residues long. From germline, CDR1 is MGHRA and CDR2 YSYEKL. In DNA, the CDR3 is TGCGCCAGCAGCCAAGGTTTAGCGGGAGGCTACGAGCAGTACTTC. This translates into CASSQGLAGGYEQYF.

This chain joins TRBV7-9 and TRBJ1-1; a weak D match, TRBD1 (6 bases). V was trimmed by 0 bases and J by 5 bases, leaving 19 bases between them. Looked up from germline, CDR1 is SEHNR and CDR2 is FQNEAQ (reference sequence). The CDR3 totals 17 residues. The CDR3 spells CASSLAWAGEGVTEAFF. For the CDR3, the DNA is TGTGCCAGCAGCTTAGCGTGGGCAGGGGAGGGGGTGACTGAAGCTTTCTTT. Full variable domain (rest looked up from reference TRBV7-9 and TRBJ1-1): DTGVSQNPRHKITKRGQNVTFRCDPISEHNRLYWYRQTLGQGPEFLTYFQNEAQLEKSRLLSDRFSAERPKGSFSTLEIQRTEQGDSAMYLCASSLAWAGEGVTEAFFGQGTRLTVV.

The CDR3 region is CASSLEGVGNGELFF. The CDR3 bases are TGCGCCAGCAGCTTGGAAGGGGTCGGCAACGGGGAGCTGTTTTTT. V gene TRBV5-1 combines with J gene TRBJ2-2, with a possible D match to TRBD1 (5 bases). Looked up from germline, CDR1 is SGHRS and CDR2 is YFSETQ. The CDR3 has 15 amino acids. V lost 0 bases and J 7 bases, leaving 13 bases between the germline ends.